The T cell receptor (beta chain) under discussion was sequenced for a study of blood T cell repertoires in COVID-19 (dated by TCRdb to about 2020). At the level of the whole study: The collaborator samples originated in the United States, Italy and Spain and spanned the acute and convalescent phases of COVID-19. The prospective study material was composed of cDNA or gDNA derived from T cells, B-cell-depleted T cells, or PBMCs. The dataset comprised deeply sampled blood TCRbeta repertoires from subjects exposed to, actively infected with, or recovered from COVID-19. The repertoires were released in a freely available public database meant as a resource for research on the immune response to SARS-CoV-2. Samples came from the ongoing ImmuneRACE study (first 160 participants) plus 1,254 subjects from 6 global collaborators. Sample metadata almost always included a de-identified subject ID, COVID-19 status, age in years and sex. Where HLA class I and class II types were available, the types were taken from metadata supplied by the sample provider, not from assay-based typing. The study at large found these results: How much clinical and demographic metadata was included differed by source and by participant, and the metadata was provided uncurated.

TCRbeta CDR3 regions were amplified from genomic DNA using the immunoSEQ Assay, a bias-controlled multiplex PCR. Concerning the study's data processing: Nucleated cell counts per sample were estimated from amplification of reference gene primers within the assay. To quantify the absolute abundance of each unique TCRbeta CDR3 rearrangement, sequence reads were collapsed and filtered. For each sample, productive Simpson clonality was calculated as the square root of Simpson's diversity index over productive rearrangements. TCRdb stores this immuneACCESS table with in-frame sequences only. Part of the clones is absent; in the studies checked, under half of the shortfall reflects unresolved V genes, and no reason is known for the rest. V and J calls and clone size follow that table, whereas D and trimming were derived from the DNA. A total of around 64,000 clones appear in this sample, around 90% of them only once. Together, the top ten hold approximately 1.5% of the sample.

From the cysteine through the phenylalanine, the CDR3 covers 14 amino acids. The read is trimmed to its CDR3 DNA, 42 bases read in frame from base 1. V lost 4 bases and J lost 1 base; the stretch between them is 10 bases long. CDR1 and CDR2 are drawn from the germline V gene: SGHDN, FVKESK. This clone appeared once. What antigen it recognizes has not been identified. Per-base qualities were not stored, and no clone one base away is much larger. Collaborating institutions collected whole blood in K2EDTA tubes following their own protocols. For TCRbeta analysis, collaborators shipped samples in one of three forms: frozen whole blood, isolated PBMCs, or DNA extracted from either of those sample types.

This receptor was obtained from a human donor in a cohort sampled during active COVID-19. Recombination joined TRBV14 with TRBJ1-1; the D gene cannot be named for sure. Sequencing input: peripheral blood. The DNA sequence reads TGTGCCAGCAGCCCAATACCCGGGAACACTGAAGCTTTCTTT. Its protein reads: CASSPIPGNTEAFF.